This T cell receptor (beta chain) stems from a study of blood T cells in healthy people across ages. Study conclusions and caveats: The study found more naive CD4+ cells and higher diversity in long-lived than aged donors.

There are 17 residues in the CDR3. Trimming shortened V by 4 bases and J by 1 base, and 19 bases separated the two germline ends. For the second PCR, which ran for about 6 to 11 cycles, a sample-barcoded 5' primer and a J-beta primer mix were used. Using its own MiXCR run on the 5' RACE reads, TCRdb lists one record per CDR3 protein. The sample holds about 580,000 distinct CDR3 sequences, 40% to 55% seen once. Healthy Russian Caucasian donors spanned ages about 6 to 90 years. Researchers isolated at least 6.5 million PBMCs per sample. This clonotype was detected a few times. Its antigen is undetermined.

Source material: blood. This sequence was found in a man older than 75 in good health. The V and J genes are TRBV12-3 or TRBV12-4 and TRBJ2-5; the D gene is possibly TRBD1 (6 bases). DNA for the CDR3: TGTGCCAGCAGTTCCCACTTCCGGGACATCGCCCAAGAGACCCAGTACTTC. This translates into CASSSHFRDIAQETQYF.